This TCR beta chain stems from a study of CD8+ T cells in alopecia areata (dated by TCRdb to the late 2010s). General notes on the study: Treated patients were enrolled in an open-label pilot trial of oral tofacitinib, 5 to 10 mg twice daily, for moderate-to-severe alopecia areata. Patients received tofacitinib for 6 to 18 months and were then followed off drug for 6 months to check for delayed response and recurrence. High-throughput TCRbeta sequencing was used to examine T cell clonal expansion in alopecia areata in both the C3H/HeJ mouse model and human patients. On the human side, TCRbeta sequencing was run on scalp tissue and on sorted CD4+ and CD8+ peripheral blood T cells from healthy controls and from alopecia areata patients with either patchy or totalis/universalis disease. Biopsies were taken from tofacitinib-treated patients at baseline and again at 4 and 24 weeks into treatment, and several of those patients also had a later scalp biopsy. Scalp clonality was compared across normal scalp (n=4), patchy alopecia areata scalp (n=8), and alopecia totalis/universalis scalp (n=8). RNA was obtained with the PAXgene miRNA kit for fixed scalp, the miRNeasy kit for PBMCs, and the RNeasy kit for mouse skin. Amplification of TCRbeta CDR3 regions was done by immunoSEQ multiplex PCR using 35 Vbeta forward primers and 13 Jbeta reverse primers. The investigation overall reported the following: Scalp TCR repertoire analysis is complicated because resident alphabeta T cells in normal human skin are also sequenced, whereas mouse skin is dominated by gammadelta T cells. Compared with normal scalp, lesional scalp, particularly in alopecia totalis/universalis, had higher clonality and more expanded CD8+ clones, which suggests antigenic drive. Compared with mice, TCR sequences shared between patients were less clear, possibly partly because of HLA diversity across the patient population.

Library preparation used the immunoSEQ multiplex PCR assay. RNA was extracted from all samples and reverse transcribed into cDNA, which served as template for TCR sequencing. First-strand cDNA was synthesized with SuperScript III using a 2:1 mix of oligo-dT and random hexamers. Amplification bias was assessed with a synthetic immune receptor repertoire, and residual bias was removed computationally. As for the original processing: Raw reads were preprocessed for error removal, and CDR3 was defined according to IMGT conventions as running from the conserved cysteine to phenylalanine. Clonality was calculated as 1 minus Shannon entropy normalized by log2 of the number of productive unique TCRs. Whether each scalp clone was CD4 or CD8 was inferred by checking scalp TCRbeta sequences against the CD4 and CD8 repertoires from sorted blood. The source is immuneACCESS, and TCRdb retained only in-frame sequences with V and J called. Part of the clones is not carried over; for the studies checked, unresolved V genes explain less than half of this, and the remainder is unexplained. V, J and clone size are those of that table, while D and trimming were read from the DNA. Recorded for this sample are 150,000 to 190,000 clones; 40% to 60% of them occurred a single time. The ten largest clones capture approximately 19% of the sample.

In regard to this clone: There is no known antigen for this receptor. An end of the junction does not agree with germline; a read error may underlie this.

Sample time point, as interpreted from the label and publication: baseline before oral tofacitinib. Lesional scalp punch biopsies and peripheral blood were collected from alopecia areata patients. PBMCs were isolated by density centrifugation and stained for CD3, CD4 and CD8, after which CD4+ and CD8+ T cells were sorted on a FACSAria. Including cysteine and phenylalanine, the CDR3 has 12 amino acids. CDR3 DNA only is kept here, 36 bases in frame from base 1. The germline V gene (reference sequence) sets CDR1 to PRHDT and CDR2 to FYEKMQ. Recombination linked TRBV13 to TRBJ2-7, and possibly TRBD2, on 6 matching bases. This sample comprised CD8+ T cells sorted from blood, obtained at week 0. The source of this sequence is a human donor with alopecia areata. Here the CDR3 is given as CASSSGRQGGHF. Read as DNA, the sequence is TGTGCCAGCAGCTCAGGCCGTCAGGGAGGTCACTTC.